Following are 10 T cell receptor beta chains from one sample sequenced in a study of blood T cell repertoires in COVID-19. Some clones are missing from TCRdb's copy, which holds only in-frame ones; the method was immunoSEQ multiplex PCR. The sample shows some 350,000 clones, 85% to 90% of them seen only once. Sequenced: peripheral blood. The source is a woman in her 70s with COVID-19, enrolled during active disease.

The chain is built from TRBV6-5 and TRBJ1-1; the D is unclear. V lost 2 bases, J lost 1 base, and 14 bases lay in between. The germline gives CDR1 MNHEY, CDR2 SVGAGI. CDR3 size: 16 residues. Here the CDR3 reads CASSYVTTIGNTEAFF. For the CDR3, the DNA is TGTGCCAGCAGTTACGTGACAACAATTGGGAACACTGAAGCTTTCTTT.

The chain has TRBV9 and TRBJ2-7, with 8 bases matching TRBD2. Germline values: CDR1 SGDLS, CDR2 YYNGEE. The CDR3 is 16 residues long. The V segment lost 4 bases and the J segment 0 bases; nucleotides outside the gene matches: 9. CDR3 DNA sequence: TGTGCCAGCAGCTCTGCCGAGCGGGGGCCCTCCTACGAGCAGTACTTC. Translated: CASSSAERGPSYEQYF. The full variable domain, completed using reference TRBV9 and TRBJ2-7, is DSGVTQTPKHLITATGQRVTLRCSPRSGDLSVYWYQQSLDQGLQFLIQYYNGEERAKGNILERFSAQQFPDLHSELNLSSLELGDSALYFCASSSAERGPSYEQYFGPGTRLTVT.

This rearrangement joins TRBV19 to TRBJ1-1; the D gene is possibly TRBD1 (5 bases). V was clipped by 4 bases and J by 4 bases, with 13 bases between them. The germline gives CDR1 LNHDA, CDR2 SQIVND (reference sequence). The CDR3 is made up of 14 amino acids. The CDR3 sequence: CASSRRGEGTEAFF. DNA for the CDR3: TGTGCCAGTAGTAGGCGGGGCGAGGGCACTGAAGCTTTCTTT.

The V gene is TRBV7-2, the J gene TRBJ1-6; no reliable D call. Germline V gene sequence: CDR1 SGHTA, CDR2 FQGNSA. Trimming took 0 bases from V and 10 from J, leaving 13 bases between them. The length of the CDR3 is 15 residues. The CDR3 here is CASSLALGGGSPLHF. The CDR3 region has the DNA TGTGCCAGCAGCTTAGCGCTTGGAGGAGGCTCACCCCTCCACTTT.

V and J are TRBV3-1 (or the pseudogene TRBV3-2) and TRBJ2-7; perhaps TRBD2 as D (7 bases). CDR1 is LGHDT, CDR2 YNNKEL, per germline (reference sequence). This CDR3 comprises 15 residues. V was cut by 2 bases and J by 0 bases, with 11 bases left in between. The CDR3 DNA reads TGTGCCAGCAGCCAATGGGGGGGCCCCTCCTACGAGCAGTACTTC. It encodes CASSQWGGPSYEQYF.

This chain connects TRBV2 to TRBJ1-1; D remains unclear. Per germline, CDR1 SNHLY and CDR2 FYNNEI. V was trimmed by 2 bases and J by 4 bases, leaving 11 bases between them. The CDR3 totals 14 residues. The CDR3 DNA is TGTGCCAGCAGTGAAAGAGGGTTGCTCACTGAAGCTTTCTTT. This translates into CASSERGLLTEAFF.

This chain uses TRBV5-6 with TRBJ2-6; 8 bases match TRBD1. This CDR3 is 17 amino acids long. Per the germline V gene, CDR1 is SGHDT and CDR2 is YYEEEE. The ends lost 1 base at V and 3 bases at J; junction bases unmatched: 6. The CDR3 protein is CASSLQGAGLGANVLTF. In DNA form, the CDR3 reads TGTGCCAGCAGCTTGCAGGGGGCAGGTCTTGGGGCCAACGTCCTGACTTTC.

The chain joins TRBV30 to TRBJ1-2; D unclear. V gave up 1 base and J gave up 1 base, with 10 bases separating them. The germline V gene has CDR1 GTSNPN and CDR2 SVGIG (reference sequence). CDR3 size: 14 residues. The CDR3 DNA sequence: TGTGCCTGGAGTGCGTCCTACTTTAACTATGGCTACACCTTC. Its translation: CAWSASYFNYGYTF.

J is TRBJ2-5 and V is TRBV13; 14 bases match TRBD2. CDR3 length: 15 residues. The germline V gene encodes CDR1 PRHDT and CDR2 FYEKMQ (reference sequence). The junction had 2 bases not matched to a gene; V was cut back by 5 bases and J by 3 bases. The CDR3 protein is CASSGGLAGEETQYF. The CDR3 DNA sequence: TGTGCCAGCAGCGGGGGACTAGCGGGGGAAGAGACCCAGTACTTC.

This clone was seen only once. The rearrangement joins TRBV24-1 to TRBJ1-2, with 7 nucleotides matching TRBD1. The CDR3 has 14 amino acids. The J segment lost 4 bases and the V segment lost 0 bases, leaving 1 base of the junction unmatched. CDR1 is KGHDR and CDR2 is SFDVKD in the germline V gene. CDR3: CATSDLTGAYGYTF. The CDR3 nucleotides read TGTGCCACCAGTGATTTGACAGGGGCCTATGGCTACACCTTC.